This T cell receptor (beta chain) was found in a study of T cells in Graves' hyperthyroidism and ophthalmopathy. Study-wide findings and caveats: Ophthalmopathy was identified by the model a median 6.5 months ahead of onset.

RNA transcripts were the template for amplifying TCR beta CDR3 regions. With the HTBI primer set, the TCR CDR3 went through a first round of RT-PCR. TCRdb analysed the multiplex PCR reads with MiXCR anew, one entry per CDR3 protein. Here the sample spans fewer than 900,000 distinct CDR3 sequences, around 20% being singletons. This clonotype has just a few counts. The antigen is not known. The CDR3 covers 17 residues. The V end lost 3 bases, the J end lost 4 bases, and 19 bases lay between the germline ends. The blood sample predates any ophthalmopathy symptoms, coming from first hyperthyroidism diagnosis.

Material: blood. This chain links TRBV12-3 or TRBV12-4 with TRBJ1-3; possibly TRBD1 for D (5 bases). This sequence was found in a woman in her fifties or sixties with Graves' hyperthyroidism that later progressed to Graves' ophthalmopathy. Here the CDR3 reads CASSLAREIFAGNTIYF. The CDR3 bases are TGTGCCAGCAGTTTGGCCAGGGAAATCTTCGCCGGAAACACCATATATTTT.